These 2 T cell receptor beta chains share one sample of origin, sequenced in a study of memory CD4+ T cells and cytomegalovirus serostatus (dated by TCRdb to 2018 to 2020). Receptor amplification or capture employed the immunoSEQ multiplex PCR assay. This immuneACCESS table, as held by TCRdb, lists in-frame sequences with V and J called but not all clones. Of the missing ones, under half trace to an unresolved V gene in checked studies; the others have no known cause. Present in this sample are 55,000 or so clones, more than 70% of which were seen just once. The ten largest clones add up to about 2.1% of the sample. A FACSAria II was used to sort memory CD4+ T cells, defined as single viable CD3+CD4+CD8-CD45RO+ cells. Sequencing was performed on memory CD4+ T cells from blood. All receptors derive from an adult in good health and CMV-seropositive.

The V gene is TRBV28, the J gene TRBJ2-1; TRBD1 matches at 7 bases. The junction had 7 bases not matched to a gene; V was cut back by 6 bases and J by 2 bases. The length of the CDR3 is 15 residues. The germline V gene has CDR1 MDHEN and CDR2 SYDVKM. Written as DNA, the CDR3 is TGTGCCAGCAGCCCCACAGGGGTGGCCTACAATGAGCAGTTCTTC. It translates to CASSPTGVAYNEQFF.

The table lists this clone with a few counts. The chain uses TRBV28 and TRBJ2-7; 13 bases are shared with TRBD2. With 7 bases clipped from V and 5 bases from J, the junction kept 8 bases outside the gene matches. This CDR3 spans 15 amino acids. In germline, CDR1 is MDHEN, CDR2 SYDVKM. The CDR3 loop reads CASTRTSGSGDEQYF. CDR3 nucleotide sequence: TGTGCCAGCACCCGGACTAGCGGGAGTGGGGACGAGCAGTACTTC.